This T cell receptor (beta chain) is from a study of beta chain features in type 1 diabetes. V was trimmed by 3 bases and J by 5 bases, leaving 17 bases between them. The CDR3 length is 16 residues. TCRB transcripts that were expressed got sequenced, as all of the isolated RNA had been reverse transcribed. TCRdb's table, derived via immunoSEQ multiplex PCR, lists solely in-frame clones and lacks some. This repertoire shows 200,000 to 250,000 clones, about 63% found once; its top ten account for 0.053%. The TCR comes from a man aged 25 to 40 in good health. The sequenced sample was naive CD4+ T cells from blood. The chain recombines TRBV23-1 with TRBJ2-1; either TRBD1 or TRBD2 may fit D (5 bases each). TRBV23-1 is recorded as an ORF, its role being uncertain. The CDR3 sequence is CASSQPGTVFDNEQFF. DNA of the CDR3: TGCGCCAGCAGTCAGCCCGGGACGGTTTTTGACAATGAGCAGTTCTTC.